This TCR beta chain was obtained from a study of CD8+CD57+ T cells in acquired aplastic anemia. Study in general: The DNA of sorted CD4+ and CD8+ cells averaged approximately 3.2 ug.

Investigators profiled TCR beta VDJ and CDR3 from genomic DNA template. Each CDR3 protein is one row after TCRdb ran MiXCR on the reads. Of about half a million distinct CDR3 sequences in the sample, approximately 33% were seen once. Notes on the study in general: Patients versus controls showed no significant CD8+ Simpson's diversity difference.

There are 15 residues in the CDR3. Germline assignment: CDR1 DFQATT and CDR2 SNEGSKA (reference sequence). V was trimmed by 1 base and J by 4 bases, leaving 16 bases between them. Patients sequenced had flow cytometry evidence of CD8+CD57+ cell expansion. There were no patients without severe acquired aplastic anemia. No therapy had been given to the patients at the time of blood sampling. This clonotype was found many times. No antigen is known for it. The V gene is TRBV20-1, the J gene TRBJ1-2, with D maybe TRBD1 (6 bases). This clonotype was obtained from a human donor with aplastic anemia. The sequencing input was sorted CD4+, CD8+, or CD8+CD57+ T cells (not recorded which) from PBMCs. DNA for the CDR3: TGCAGTGCTAGAGTACAGGGTTTGGAATCCTATGGCTACACCTTC. Translation gives CSARVQGLESYGYTF.